A single sample is the source of the 7 T cell receptor beta chains below, sequenced in a study of human T cells and chemical hapten exposure. TCRdb fed the RACE reads into MiXCR, producing one record per CDR3 protein. The sample lists roughly 360,000 distinct CDR3 sequences, around 4.8% occurring once. Time point reported: patch test 1, 2 weeks after DPC sensitization. Documented treatment: therapeutic diphenylcyclopropenone sensitization with weekly scalp DPC. The sample consisted of whole blood, taken in connection with sensitization to the hapten diphenylcyclopropenone (DPC). Every receptor here comes from a woman aged 50 to 60 with alopecia areata. Some clones in this sample may be carry-over from other donors' samples.

The chain couples TRBV6-2 or TRBV6-3 to TRBJ1-5, with D perhaps TRBD1 (5 bases). The V and J ends lost 2 bases and 6 bases respectively, with 20 bases between them. This CDR3 comprises 17 residues. The germline V gene encodes CDR1 MNHEY and CDR2 SVGEGT. CDR3 DNA sequence: TGTGCCAGCAGTTACCCCACGGGGAGGGGCCCCTTTCAGCCCCAGCATTTT. Its protein product is CASSYPTGRGPFQPQHF.

This clonotype showed up many times. This chain joins TRBV7-2 and TRBJ2-5; no clear D. V was cut by 0 bases and J by 2 bases, with 4 bases left in between. The CDR3 runs to 13 residues. Germline CDR1 SGHTA, CDR2 FQGNSA. CDR3 loop: CASSLARQETQYF. CDR3 in DNA: TGTGCCAGCAGCTTAGCGCGGCAAGAGACCCAGTACTTC.

V and J are TRBV18 and TRBJ1-1, with 9 bases aligning to TRBD1. The CDR3 has 16 residues. Trimming cost V 0 bases and J 7 bases; bases outside gene matches: 9. Germline-derived CDR1 and CDR2 are KGHSH and LQKENI. CDR3 amino acids: CASSPPRQQGAIEAFF. The CDR3 DNA reads as TGTGCCAGCTCACCACCAAGGCAACAGGGGGCAATTGAAGCTTTCTTT.

The chain uses TRBV5-1 and TRBJ1-6, with 9 bases that match TRBD1. With 3 bases clipped from V and 7 bases from J, the junction kept 2 bases outside the gene matches. Germline V gives CDR1 SGHRS, CDR2 YFSETQ. This CDR3 is built from 14 residues. The CDR3 DNA is TGCGCCAGCAGCTGGGACAGGGTAAATTCACCCCTCCACTTT. It yields the protein CASSWDRVNSPLHF.

This clonotype came up many times. The chain has TRBV5-1 and TRBJ1-1; the D is unclear. This CDR3 is 18 amino acids long. Trimming shortened V by 1 base and J by 1 base, and 20 bases separated the two germline ends. CDR1 and CDR2 from the germline V gene are SGHRS and YFSETQ. The CDR3 bases are TGCGCCAGCAGCTTGAGGGCCAGGACCACCCTCCGGAACACTGAAGCTTTCTTT. Its translation is CASSLRARTTLRNTEAFF. Drawing the rest from reference TRBV5-1 and TRBJ1-1, the complete variable domain is KAGVTQTPRYLIKTRGQQVTLSCSPISGHRSVSWYQQTPGQGLQFLFEYFSETQRNKGNFPGRFSGRQFSNSRSEMNVSTLELGDSALYLCASSLRARTTLRNTEAFFGQGTRLTVV.

A few counts support this clonotype. The CDR3: CACQGGRNTEAFF. The CDR3 DNA reads as TGTGCCTGCCAAGGTGGGAGAAACACTGAAGCTTTCTTT. This chain connects TRBV30 to TRBJ1-1, with D uncertain. The CDR3 loop spans 13 amino acids. Germline loops: CDR1 GTSNPN, CDR2 SVGIG (reference sequence). Trimming pared 6 bases from V and 2 bases from J, leaving 13 bases between.

This clonotype was counted between two and nine times. V and J are TRBV20-1 and TRBJ1-4; D unclear. Germline loops: CDR1 DFQATT, CDR2 SNEGSKA (reference sequence). This CDR3 has 14 residues. Trimming cost V 0 bases and J 7 bases, with 12 bases left between them. For the CDR3, the DNA is TGCAGTGCTAGAGATCAGTGGGCGGGTGAAAAACTGTTTTTT. Translated, it gives CSARDQWAGEKLFF.